The 4 T cell receptor beta chains listed next were all sequenced from one sample in a study of T cells after posttransplantation cyclophosphamide. A marrow graft followed busulfan-fludarabine conditioning, with cyclophosphamide on days +3 and +4. Method: immunoSEQ multiplex PCR; TCRdb's copy keeps in-frame clones and lacks some. The table lists under 6,000 clones, 82% of them singletons. The specimen comprised PBMCs, sampled 86 days after allogeneic stem cell transplant with posttransplant cyclophosphamide. The receptor source for this set is a male patient aged 45-60 years who received an allogeneic stem cell transplant from an unrelated donor, was CMV-positive, and had acute GVHD only. Some of these T cells may belong to the graft donor.

This clone has just a few counts. The chain links TRBV9 to TRBJ2-7; 10 positions agree with TRBD1. The trim removed 3 bases at V and 1 base at J, leaving 1 base unmatched. Germline V gives CDR1 SGDLS, CDR2 YYNGEE. This CDR3 comprises 14 residues. The DNA for the CDR3 is TGTGCCAGCAGCGGGGGACAGGGGTCCTACGAGCAGTACTTC. It codes for CASSGGQGSYEQYF. Filled out from reference TRBV9 and TRBJ2-7, the complete variable domain reads DSGVTQTPKHLITATGQRVTLRCSPRSGDLSVYWYQQSLDQGLQFLIQYYNGEERAKGNILERFSAQQFPDLHSELNLSSLELGDSALYFCASSGGQGSYEQYFGPGTRLTVT.

This clone was observed a handful of times. Germline and junction disagree at one end, which may indicate a read error. The chain combines TRBV5-1 with TRBJ2-7; 9 bases are a match to TRBD1. Germline assignment: CDR1 SGHRS and CDR2 YFSETQ. The CDR3 loop spans 16 amino acids. The CDR3 nucleotides read TGTGCCAGCAGCTCAACAGGGGGCCCCGGGTCCTACGAGCAGTACTTC. Residues: CASSSTGGPGSYEQYF.

This rearrangement joins TRBV14 to TRBJ2-5, with TRBD2 matching 12 bases. The V gene end was trimmed by 3 bases and the J gene end by 11 bases; junction bases not matched to a gene: 1. The CDR3 is made up of 12 amino acids. Germline CDR1 SGHDN, CDR2 FVKESK. The CDR3 region has the DNA TGTGCCAGCAGCCACGGGACTAGCGGGCAGTACTTC. This gives the protein CASSHGTSGQYF.

Concerning this clone itself: The same CDR3 also results from other DNA sequences found in this sample. The V call is TRBV7-9, the J call TRBJ2-1, with a weak D call TRBD1 (5 bases). The CDR3 totals 13 residues. Germline V gene lookup returns CDR1 SEHNR and CDR2 FQNEAQ (reference sequence). The ends were cut back, 5 bases at V and 7 bases at J, with 12 bases in the middle. CDR3 DNA sequence: TGTGCCAGCAGCCTACCTGACAGAAATGAGCAGTTCTTC. Protein product: CASSLPDRNEQFF. The full variable domain, its missing parts supplied by reference TRBV7-9 and TRBJ2-1, is DTGVSQNPRHKITKRGQNVTFRCDPISEHNRLYWYRQTLGQGPEFLTYFQNEAQLEKSRLLSDRFSAERPKGSFSTLEIQRTEQGDSAMYLCASSLPDRNEQFFGPGTRLTVL.